This T cell receptor (beta chain) was captured by sequencing in a study of T cells in tuberculosis. Overall study: This South African cohort compared adolescents with or without latent tuberculosis against adults with active tuberculosis.

Unsorted cryopreserved PBMC were sequenced, averaging roughly 99,000 T cells per clinical donor. This CDR3 has 13 residues. The germline V gene encodes CDR1 KGHSH and CDR2 LQKENI. V lost 3 bases and J lost 2, with 8 bases in between. Profiling relied on immunoSEQ multiplex PCR, and the TCRdb table lists in-frame clones only, not all of them. Of 25,000 to 40,000 clones in the sample, roughly 92% were seen once. J is TRBJ2-7 and V is TRBV18; D gene uncertain. This TCR derives from a donor aged 5 to 30 with latent tuberculosis or without tuberculosis infection. Some clones in this sample may be carry-over from other donors' samples. Sequencing input: PBMCs. The CDR3: CASSPPQPYEQYF. CDR3 coding DNA: TGTGCCAGCTCACCCCCACAGCCCTACGAGCAGTACTTC.